The clone carrying this T cell receptor (beta chain) was observed a handful of times. Its specificity is unknown. CDR1 is LNHDA, CDR2 SQIVND, per germline (reference sequence). V gave up 0 bases and J gave up 0 bases; unmatched junction bases: 5. This CDR3 is 17 amino acids long. The entry originates in a study of T cell responses to AZD1222 COVID-19 vaccine. Measured with immunoSEQ multiplex PCR; TCRdb has only the in-frame clones, and not every one. The table includes 110,000 or so clones, 80% to 90% detected once. General study findings and limits: Just five to seven people given AZD1222 tested seropositive at baseline.

The TCR comes from an adult in good health. Sequencing was performed on peripheral blood, taken on day 0 of AZD1222 vaccination. The rearrangement joins TRBV19 to TRBJ2-7, with 10 nucleotides matching TRBD2. CDR3 sequence reads: CASSIEVTSGVSYEQYF. The CDR3 DNA reads TGTGCCAGTAGTATAGAGGTAACTAGCGGGGTCTCCTACGAGCAGTACTTC.